The table lists the clone carrying this T cell receptor beta chain with a few counts. Its antigen is not identified. Germline V gene data show CDR1 as DFQATT and CDR2 as SNEGSKA (reference sequence). V dropped 5 bases and J dropped 5 bases, with 12 bases sitting between them. The CDR3 has 12 residues. These data are taken from a study of T-cell memory formation after mild COVID-19. TCRdb independently ran MiXCR on the 5' RACE reads; one entry per CDR3 protein. The repertoire holds about 280,000 distinct CDR3 sequences, with approximately 7.6% as singletons. Study-level findings and limits: Pre-infection memory held some responding clones, suggesting pre-existing cross-reactive T cells responded.

The V gene is TRBV20-1, the J gene TRBJ2-5; D might be TRBD1 (5 bases). Sequences were obtained from PBMCs or a T cell subset sorted from them (not recorded which). The clonotype comes from a man aged 18 to 30 who had mild COVID-19 (a few samples of this study predate the infection). Cell type and time point are not known. The CDR3 DNA sequence: TGCAGTGCTGCAAGGGGTTTGGAGACCCAGTACTTC. Translation: CSAARGLETQYF.